A single TCR beta chain is shown here with its context. MiXCR, applied by TCRdb to the 5' RACE reads, yields one record per CDR3 protein. The sample includes about 130,000 distinct CDR3 sequences, 9.3% of them seen just once. The sample comes from a study of CD8 T cells in ankylosing spondylitis. Trimming cost V 6 bases and J 0 bases, with 15 bases left between them. CDR3 length equals 15 residues. From germline, CDR1 is DFQATT and CDR2 SNEGSKA (reference sequence). The specimen was blood, either unsorted or a sorted T cell fraction (not recorded which). This sequence was found in a male donor with ankylosing spondylitis or in good health (not recorded which). The chain links TRBV20-1 to TRBJ2-1; D is uncertain. The CDR3 DNA reads as TGCAGTGCGGGCCAGGCTCCGAGCTCCTACAATGAGCAGTTCTTC. As protein: CSAGQAPSSYNEQFF.